This T cell receptor beta chain emerged from a study of identical twins. TCRdb re-called the 5' RACE reads with MiXCR, one entry per CDR3 protein. The repertoire holds some 1,600,000 distinct CDR3 sequences, with less than 40% as singletons. In the case of this clonotype: What it binds is not known.

Study-level points and caveats: For zero-insertion analyses, partial confounding could come from invariant MAIT and iNKT cells. Findings depended on cross-sectional statistics rather than tracking the same donors.

V was pared by 6 bases and J by 5 bases, with 13 bases between. Germline V gene lookup returns CDR1 DFQATT and CDR2 SNEGSKA (reference sequence). The CDR3 spans 13 residues. This sequence originates from a newborn girl in good health. The chain links TRBV20-1 to TRBJ2-2; TRBD1 or TRBD2 may be the D gene (5 bases each). Sequencing used cord blood. In nucleotides, the CDR3 is TGCAGTGCGGGGGACGTGAGAACCGGGGAGCTGTTTTTT. Amino acids: CSAGDVRTGELFF.